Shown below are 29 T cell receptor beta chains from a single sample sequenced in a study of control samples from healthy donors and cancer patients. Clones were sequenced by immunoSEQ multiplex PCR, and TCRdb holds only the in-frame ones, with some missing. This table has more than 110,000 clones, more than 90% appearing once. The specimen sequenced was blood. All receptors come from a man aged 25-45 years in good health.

The CDR3 sequence: CASSLYRGYEQYF. CDR3 DNA: TGTGCCAGCAGCTTATACAGGGGCTACGAGCAGTACTTC. The V and J genes are TRBV11-1 and TRBJ2-7; 7 bases are a match to TRBD1. Germline CDR1 SGHAT, CDR2 FQDESV (reference sequence). CDR3 length equals 13 residues. Germline trimming cut 2 bases from V and 3 bases from J; bases unmatched to any gene: 1.

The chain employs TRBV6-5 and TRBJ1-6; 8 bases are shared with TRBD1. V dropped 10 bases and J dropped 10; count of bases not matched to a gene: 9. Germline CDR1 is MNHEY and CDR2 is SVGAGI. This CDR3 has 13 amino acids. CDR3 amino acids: CATTQGGGSPLHF. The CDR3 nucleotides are TGTGCCACCACACAGGGGGGCGGCTCACCCCTCCACTTT.

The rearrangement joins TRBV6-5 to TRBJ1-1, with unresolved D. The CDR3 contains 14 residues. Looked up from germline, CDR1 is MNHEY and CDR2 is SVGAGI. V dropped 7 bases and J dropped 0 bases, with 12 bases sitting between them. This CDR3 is CASTFGQLNTEAFF. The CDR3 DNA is TGTGCCAGCACCTTCGGTCAGCTGAACACTGAAGCTTTCTTT.

The CDR3 is CASSLLGLAGNNEQFF. Here the CDR3 DNA reads TGTGCCAGCAGCTTACTTGGACTAGCGGGTAACAATGAGCAGTTCTTC. This chain joins TRBV7-2 and TRBJ2-1; TRBD2 matches at 11 bases. CDR3 length: 16 residues. Per the germline V gene, CDR1 is SGHTA and CDR2 is FQGNSA. V dropped 2 bases and J dropped 5; count of bases not matched to a gene: 5.

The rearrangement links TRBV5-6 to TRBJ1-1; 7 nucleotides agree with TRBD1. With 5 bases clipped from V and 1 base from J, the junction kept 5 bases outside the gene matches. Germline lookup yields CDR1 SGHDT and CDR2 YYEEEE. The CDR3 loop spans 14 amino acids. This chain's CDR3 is CASRGGGGNTEAFF. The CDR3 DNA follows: TGTGCCAGCAGAGGAGGGGGCGGGAACACTGAAGCTTTCTTT.

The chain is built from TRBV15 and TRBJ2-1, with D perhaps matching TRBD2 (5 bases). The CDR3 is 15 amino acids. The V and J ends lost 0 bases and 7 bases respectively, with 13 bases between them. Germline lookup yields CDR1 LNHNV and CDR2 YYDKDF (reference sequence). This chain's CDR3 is CATSRDLTSGNEQFF. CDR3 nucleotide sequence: TGTGCCACCAGCAGAGATCTCACTAGTGGGAATGAGCAGTTCTTC.

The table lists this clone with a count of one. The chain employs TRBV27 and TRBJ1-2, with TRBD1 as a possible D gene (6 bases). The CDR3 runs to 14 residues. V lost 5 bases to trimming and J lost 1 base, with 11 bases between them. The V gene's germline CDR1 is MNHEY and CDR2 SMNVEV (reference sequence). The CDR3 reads CASSIGGRNYGYTF. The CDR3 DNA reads TGTGCCAGCAGTATAGGGGGACGTAACTATGGCTACACCTTC.

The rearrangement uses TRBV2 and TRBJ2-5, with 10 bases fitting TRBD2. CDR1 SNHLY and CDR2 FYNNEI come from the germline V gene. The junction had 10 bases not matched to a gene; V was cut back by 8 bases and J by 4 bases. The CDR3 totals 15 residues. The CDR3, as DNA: TGTGCCAGCGGGCTAGCGGGAGTCCTGGGAGAGACCCAGTACTTC. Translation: CASGLAGVLGETQYF.

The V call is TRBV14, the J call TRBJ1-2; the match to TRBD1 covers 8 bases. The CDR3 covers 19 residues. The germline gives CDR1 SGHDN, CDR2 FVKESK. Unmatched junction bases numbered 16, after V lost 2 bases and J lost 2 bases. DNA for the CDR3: TGTGCCAGCAGCCAACGGCGGACTGACAGGGGACGGTGGAACTATGGCTACACCTTC. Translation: CASSQRRTDRGRWNYGYTF.

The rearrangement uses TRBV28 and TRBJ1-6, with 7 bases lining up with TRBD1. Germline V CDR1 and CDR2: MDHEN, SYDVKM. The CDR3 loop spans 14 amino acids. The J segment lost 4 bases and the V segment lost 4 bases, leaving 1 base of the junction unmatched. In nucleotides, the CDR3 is TGTGCCAGCAGTTCGACAGGGTATAATTCACCCCTCCACTTT. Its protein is CASSSTGYNSPLHF.

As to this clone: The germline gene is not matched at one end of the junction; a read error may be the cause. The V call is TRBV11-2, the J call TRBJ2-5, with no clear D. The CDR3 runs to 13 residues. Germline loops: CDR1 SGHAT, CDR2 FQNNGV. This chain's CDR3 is CAISFCQTETQYF. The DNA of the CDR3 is TGTGCCATCAGCTTCTGTCAGACAGAGACCCAGTACTTC. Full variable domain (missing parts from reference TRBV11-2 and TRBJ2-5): EAGVAQSPRYKIIEKRQSVAFWCNPISGHATLYWYQQILGQGPKLLIQFQNNGVVDDSQLPKDRFSAERLKGVDSTLKIQPAKLEDSAVYLCAISFCQTETQYFGPGTRLLVL.

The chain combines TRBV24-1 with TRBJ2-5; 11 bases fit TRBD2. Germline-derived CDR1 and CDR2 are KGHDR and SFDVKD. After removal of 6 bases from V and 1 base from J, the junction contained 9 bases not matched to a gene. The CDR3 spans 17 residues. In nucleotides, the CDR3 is TGTGCCACCAGTCCCGGGACTAGCGGATCCCTCCAAGAGACCCAGTACTTC. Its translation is CATSPGTSGSLQETQYF.

The CDR3 loop is CASNPSDMNTEAFF. In nucleotides, the CDR3 is TGTGCCAGCAACCCCTCCGATATGAACACTGAAGCTTTCTTT. The rearrangement joins TRBV2 to TRBJ1-1; D remains unclear. The CDR3 has 14 amino acids. Germline CDR1 SNHLY, CDR2 FYNNEI. The ends were cut back, 7 bases at V and 0 bases at J, with 12 bases in the middle.

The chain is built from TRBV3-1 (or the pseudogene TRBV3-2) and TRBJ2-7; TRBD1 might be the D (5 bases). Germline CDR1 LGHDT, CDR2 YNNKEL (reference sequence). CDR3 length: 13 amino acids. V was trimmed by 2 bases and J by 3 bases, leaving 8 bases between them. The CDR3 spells CASSQQGFYEQYF. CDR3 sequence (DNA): TGTGCCAGCAGCCAACAGGGTTTCTACGAGCAGTACTTC.

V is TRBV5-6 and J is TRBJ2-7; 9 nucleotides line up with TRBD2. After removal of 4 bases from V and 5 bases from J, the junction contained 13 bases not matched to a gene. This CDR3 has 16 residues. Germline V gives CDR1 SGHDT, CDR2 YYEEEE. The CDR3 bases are TGTGCCAGCAGCCCGTTGGCGGGAGGGACTGTCCACGAGCAGTACTTC. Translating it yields CASSPLAGGTVHEQYF. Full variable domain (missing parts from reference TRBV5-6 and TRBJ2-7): DAGVTQSPTHLIKTRGQQVTLRCSPKSGHDTVSWYQQALGQGPQFIFQYYEEEERQRGNFPDRFSGHQFPNYSSELNVNALLLGDSALYLCASSPLAGGTVHEQYFGPGTRLTVT.

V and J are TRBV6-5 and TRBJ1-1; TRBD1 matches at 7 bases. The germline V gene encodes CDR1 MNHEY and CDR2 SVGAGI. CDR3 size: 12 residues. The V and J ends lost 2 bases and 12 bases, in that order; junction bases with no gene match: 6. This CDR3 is CASSYRTGDPFF. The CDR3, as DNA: TGTGCCAGCAGTTACCGCACAGGGGACCCTTTCTTT.

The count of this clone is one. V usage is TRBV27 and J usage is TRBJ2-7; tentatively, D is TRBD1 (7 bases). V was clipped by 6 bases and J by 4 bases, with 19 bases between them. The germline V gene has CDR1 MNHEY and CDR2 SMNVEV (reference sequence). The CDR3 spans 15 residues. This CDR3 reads CASSRRDRLDYEQYF. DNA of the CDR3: TGTGCCAGCAGCCGCCGGGACAGACTAGATTACGAGCAGTACTTC.

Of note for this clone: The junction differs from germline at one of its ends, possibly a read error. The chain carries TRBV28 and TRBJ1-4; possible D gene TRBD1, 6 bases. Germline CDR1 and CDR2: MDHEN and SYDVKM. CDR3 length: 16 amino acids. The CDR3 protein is CASGFQWGGRNEKLFF. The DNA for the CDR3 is TGTGCCAGCGGTTTCCAGTGGGGGGGCAGGAATGAAAAACTGTTTTTT.

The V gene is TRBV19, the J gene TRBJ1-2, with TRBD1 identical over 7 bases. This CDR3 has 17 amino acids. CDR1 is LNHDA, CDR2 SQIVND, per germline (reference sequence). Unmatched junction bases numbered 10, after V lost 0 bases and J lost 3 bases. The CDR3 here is CASSIDPTGEFYYGYTF. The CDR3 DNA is TGTGCCAGTAGTATAGATCCCACAGGGGAGTTTTACTATGGCTACACCTTC. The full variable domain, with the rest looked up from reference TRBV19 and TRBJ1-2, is DGGITQSPKYLFRKEGQNVTLSCEQNLNHDAMYWYRQDPGQGLRLIYYSQIVNDFQKGDIAEGYSVSREKKESFPLTVTSAQKNPTAFYLCASSIDPTGEFYYGYTFGSGTRLTVV.

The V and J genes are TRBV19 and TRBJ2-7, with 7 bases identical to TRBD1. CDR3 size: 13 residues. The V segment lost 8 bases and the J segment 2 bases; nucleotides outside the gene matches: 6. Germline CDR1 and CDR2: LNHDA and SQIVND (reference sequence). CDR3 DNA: TGTGCCAGTCGGGACAGCCTGACCTACGAGCAGTACTTC. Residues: CASRDSLTYEQYF.

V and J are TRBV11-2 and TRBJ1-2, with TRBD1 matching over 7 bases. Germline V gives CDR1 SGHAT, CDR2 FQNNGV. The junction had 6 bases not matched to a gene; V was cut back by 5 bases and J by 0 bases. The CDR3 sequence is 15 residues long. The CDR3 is CASSPRTGSNYGYTF. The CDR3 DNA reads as TGTGCCAGCAGCCCAAGGACAGGCTCTAACTATGGCTACACCTTC.

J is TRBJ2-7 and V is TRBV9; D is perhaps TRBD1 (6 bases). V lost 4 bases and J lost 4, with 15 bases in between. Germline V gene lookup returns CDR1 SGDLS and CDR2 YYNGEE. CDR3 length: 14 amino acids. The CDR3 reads CASSKSGVAYEQYF. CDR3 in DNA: TGTGCCAGCAGCAAATCAGGGGTAGCTTACGAGCAGTACTTC.

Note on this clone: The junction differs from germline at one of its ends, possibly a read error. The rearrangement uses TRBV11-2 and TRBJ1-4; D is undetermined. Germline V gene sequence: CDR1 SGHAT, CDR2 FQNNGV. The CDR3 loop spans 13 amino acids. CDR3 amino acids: CANSFGANEKLFF. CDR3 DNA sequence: TGTGCCAACAGCTTTGGGGCTAATGAAAAACTGTTTTTT. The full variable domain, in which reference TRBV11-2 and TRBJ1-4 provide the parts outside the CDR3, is EAGVAQSPRYKIIEKRQSVAFWCNPISGHATLYWYQQILGQGPKLLIQFQNNGVVDDSQLPKDRFSAERLKGVDSTLKIQPAKLEDSAVYLCANSFGANEKLFFGSGTQLSVL.

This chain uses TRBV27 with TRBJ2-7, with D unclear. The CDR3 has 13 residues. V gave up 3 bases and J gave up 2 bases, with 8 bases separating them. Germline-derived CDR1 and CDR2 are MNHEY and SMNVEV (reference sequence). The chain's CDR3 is CASSLAQTYEQYF. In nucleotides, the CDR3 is TGTGCCAGCAGTTTGGCACAGACCTACGAGCAGTACTTC.

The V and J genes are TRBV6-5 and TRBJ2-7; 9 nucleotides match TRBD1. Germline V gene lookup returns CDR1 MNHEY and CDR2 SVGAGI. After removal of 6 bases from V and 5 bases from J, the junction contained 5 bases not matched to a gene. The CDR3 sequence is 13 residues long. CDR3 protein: CASSRDRAHEQYF. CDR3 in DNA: TGTGCCAGCAGCAGGGACAGGGCCCACGAGCAGTACTTC.

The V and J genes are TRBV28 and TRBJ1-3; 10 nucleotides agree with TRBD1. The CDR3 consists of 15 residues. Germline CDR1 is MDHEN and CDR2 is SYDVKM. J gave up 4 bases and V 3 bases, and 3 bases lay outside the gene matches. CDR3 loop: CASSFDRGPGNTIYF. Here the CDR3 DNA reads TGTGCCAGCAGTTTCGACAGGGGGCCAGGAAACACCATATATTTT.

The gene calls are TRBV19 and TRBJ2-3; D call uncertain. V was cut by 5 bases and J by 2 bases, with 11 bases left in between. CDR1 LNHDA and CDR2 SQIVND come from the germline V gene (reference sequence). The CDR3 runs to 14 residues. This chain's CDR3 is CASSAYRSTDTQYF. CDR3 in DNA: TGTGCCAGTAGTGCCTACAGATCCACAGATACGCAGTATTTT.

CDR3 loop: CASSGTGRFSTEAFF. DNA of the CDR3: TGTGCCAGCAGTGGGACAGGGCGGTTTAGCACTGAAGCTTTCTTT. The chain links TRBV28 to TRBJ1-1; TRBD1 matches 9 bases. The trim removed 5 bases at V and 4 bases at J, leaving 8 bases unmatched. The CDR3 sequence is 15 residues long. Germline V lookup: CDR1 MDHEN, CDR2 SYDVKM.

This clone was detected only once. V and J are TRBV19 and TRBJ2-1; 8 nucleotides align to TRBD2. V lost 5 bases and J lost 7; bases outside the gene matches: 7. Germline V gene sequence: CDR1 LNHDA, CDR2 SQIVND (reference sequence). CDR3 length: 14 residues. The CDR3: CASSPPGLVNEQFF. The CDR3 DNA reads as TGTGCCAGTAGTCCGCCGGGACTAGTAAATGAGCAGTTCTTC. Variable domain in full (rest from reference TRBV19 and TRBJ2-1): DGGITQSPKYLFRKEGQNVTLSCEQNLNHDAMYWYRQDPGQGLRLIYYSQIVNDFQKGDIAEGYSVSREKKESFPLTVTSAQKNPTAFYLCASSPPGLVNEQFFGPGTRLTVL.